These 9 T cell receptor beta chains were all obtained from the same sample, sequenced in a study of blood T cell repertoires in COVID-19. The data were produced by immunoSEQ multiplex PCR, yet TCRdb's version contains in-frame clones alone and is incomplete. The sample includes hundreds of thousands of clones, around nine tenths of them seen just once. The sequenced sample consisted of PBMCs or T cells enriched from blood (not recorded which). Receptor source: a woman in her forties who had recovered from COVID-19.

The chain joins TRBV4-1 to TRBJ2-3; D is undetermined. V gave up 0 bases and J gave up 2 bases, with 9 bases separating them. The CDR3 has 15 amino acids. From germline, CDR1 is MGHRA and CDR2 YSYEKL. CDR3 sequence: CASSQDWQNTDTQYF. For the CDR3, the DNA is TGCGCCAGCAGCCAAGATTGGCAGAACACAGATACGCAGTATTTT.

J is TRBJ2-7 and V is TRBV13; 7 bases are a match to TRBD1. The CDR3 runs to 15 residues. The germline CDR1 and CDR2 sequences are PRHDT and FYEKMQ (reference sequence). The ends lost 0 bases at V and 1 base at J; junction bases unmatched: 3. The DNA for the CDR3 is TGTGCCAGCAGCTTAGGTGGACAGGCTTCCTACGAGCAGTACTTC. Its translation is CASSLGGQASYEQYF.

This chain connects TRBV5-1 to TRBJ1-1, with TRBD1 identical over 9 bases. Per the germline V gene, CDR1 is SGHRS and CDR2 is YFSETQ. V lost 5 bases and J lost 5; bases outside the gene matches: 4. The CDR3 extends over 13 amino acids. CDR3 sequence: CASSRTGVTEAFF. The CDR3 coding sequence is TGCGCCAGCAGTCGGACAGGGGTGACTGAAGCTTTCTTT.

CDR3 DNA sequence: TGTGCCAGCAGCTTAGGGCAAGAGGGAGCAGATACGCAGTATTTT. This translates into CASSLGQEGADTQYF. The chain combines TRBV11-2 with TRBJ2-3, with TRBD2 as a possible D gene (5 bases). This CDR3 spans 15 amino acids. The V and J ends lost 1 base and 4 bases respectively, with 12 bases between them. Germline assignment: CDR1 SGHAT and CDR2 FQNNGV.

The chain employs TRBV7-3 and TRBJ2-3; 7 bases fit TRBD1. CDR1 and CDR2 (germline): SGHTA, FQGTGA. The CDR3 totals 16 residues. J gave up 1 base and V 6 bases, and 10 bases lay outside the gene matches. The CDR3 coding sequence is TGTGCCAGCAGTTCATACCCAGGGGGACGCACAGATACGCAGTATTTT. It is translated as CASSSYPGGRTDTQYF. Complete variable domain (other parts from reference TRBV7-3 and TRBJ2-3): GAGVSQTPSNKVTEKGKYVELRCDPISGHTALYWYRQSLGQGPEFLIYFQGTGAADDSGLPNDRFFAVRPEGSVSTLKIQRTERGDSAVYLCASSSYPGGRTDTQYFGPGTRLTVL.

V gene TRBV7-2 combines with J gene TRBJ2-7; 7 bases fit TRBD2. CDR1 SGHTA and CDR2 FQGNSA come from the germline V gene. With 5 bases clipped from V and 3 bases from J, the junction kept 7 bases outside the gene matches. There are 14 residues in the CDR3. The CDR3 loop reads CASSPGLTSYEQYF. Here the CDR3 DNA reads TGTGCCAGCAGCCCGGGACTAACCAGCTACGAGCAGTACTTC.

CDR3 sequence (DNA): TGTGCCAGCAGACCGAGCGGGAGGGGCACAGATACGCAGTATTTT. It codes for CASRPSGRGTDTQYF. This sequence joins TRBV7-2 and TRBJ2-3, with TRBD2 matching over 10 bases. Trimming at V came to 6 bases and at J to 1 base, leaving 4 bases not matched to a gene. The V gene's germline CDR1 is SGHTA and CDR2 FQGNSA. This CDR3 comprises 15 residues. Drawing the rest from reference TRBV7-2 and TRBJ2-3, the complete variable domain is GAGVSQSPSNKVTEKGKDVELRCDPISGHTALYWYRQSLGQGLEFLIYFQGNSAPDKSGLPSDRFSAERTGGSVSTLTIQRTQQEDSAVYLCASRPSGRGTDTQYFGPGTRLTVL.

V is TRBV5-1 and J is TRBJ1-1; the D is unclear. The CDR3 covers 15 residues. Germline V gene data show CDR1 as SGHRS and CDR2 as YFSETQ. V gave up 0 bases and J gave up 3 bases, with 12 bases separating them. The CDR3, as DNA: TGCGCCAGCAGCTTGGTGGAGCCGCGGGACACTGAAGCTTTCTTT. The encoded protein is CASSLVEPRDTEAFF.

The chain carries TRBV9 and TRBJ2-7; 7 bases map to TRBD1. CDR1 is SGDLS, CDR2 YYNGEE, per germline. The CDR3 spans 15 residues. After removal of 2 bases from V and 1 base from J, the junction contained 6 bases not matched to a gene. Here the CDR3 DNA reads TGTGCCAGCAGCGTCTATCGGGACAGTTCCTACGAGCAGTACTTC. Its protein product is CASSVYRDSSYEQYF.